This paragraph covers one TCR beta chain sequence. These data are taken from a study of molecular identifiers for immune sequencing clone quantification. TCRdb reanalysed the PCR reads using MiXCR and keeps one entry per CDR3 protein. The repertoire has just under 650,000 distinct CDR3 sequences, approximately 20% of them found once; the top ten carry about 0.9%. Per the germline V gene, CDR1 is SGHAT and CDR2 is FQNNGV. This CDR3 has 15 amino acids. Trimming cost V 4 bases and J 6 bases; bases outside gene matches: 4. V usage is TRBV11-2 and J usage is TRBJ2-3, with 13 bases fitting TRBD2. Sequences were obtained from naive CD8+ T cells from blood, with Jurkat cell RNA spiked in. Subset noted: FACS-sorted CD8+CD4-CCR7+CD45RA+ naive T cells. This clonotype was obtained from a human donor in good health. Some libraries in this study had Jurkat cell RNA spiked in. Written as DNA, the CDR3 is TGTGCCAGCAGCTGGACTAGCGGGAGCAGGGATACGCAGTATTTT. This sequence encodes CASSWTSGSRDTQYF.